Listed below are T cell receptor beta chains from one sample, sequenced in a study of T-cell memory formation after mild COVID-19. TCRdb ran MiXCR on the 5' RACE reads and lists one entry per CDR3 protein. The sample holds about 540,000 distinct CDR3 sequences, roughly 22% seen once. The sequenced sample consisted of PBMCs or a T cell subset sorted from them (not recorded which). These receptors came from an adult woman who had mild COVID-19 (a few samples of this study predate the infection). Cell type and time point are not known. CDR3s include the opening cysteine and the closing phenylalanine or tryptophan. The D gene is left open where the match is weak. Only some rows state a clone size, as once, few, many or a class for expanded clones.

clone size	CDR3 length	D gene	V gene	J gene	CDR3 protein	CDR3 DNA
few	16	TRBD1	TRBV7-2	TRBJ2-1	CASSLAAGQGFNEQFF	TGTGCCAGCAGCTTAGCCGCGGGACAGGGGTTCAATGAGCAGTTCTTC
few	14	.	TRBV15	TRBJ1-1	CATSRGGRNTEAFF	TGTGCCACCAGCAGAGGAGGCAGGAACACTGAAGCTTTCTTT
.	15	TRBD2	TRBV5-1	TRBJ2-7	CASSPSGVLSYEQYF	TGCGCCAGCAGCCCTAGCGGGGTCCTTTCCTACGAGCAGTACTTC
.	17	.	TRBV6-2/TRBV6-3	TRBJ1-5	CASSSTPTGSLSQPQHF	TGTGCCAGCAGCTCCACTCCGACAGGCTCCCTTTCTCAGCCCCAGCATTTT
few	15	TRBD1	TRBV6-2/TRBV6-3	TRBJ2-1	CASRKGQGSYNEQFF	TGTGCCAGCAGAAAGGGACAGGGCTCCTACAATGAGCAGTTCTTC
.	16	.	TRBV7-8	TRBJ2-7	CASSLVPQGKGYEQYF	TGTGCCAGCAGCCTCGTGCCCCAGGGGAAAGGCTACGAGCAGTACTTC
.	13	.	TRBV27	TRBJ1-1	CASSFSGYTEAFF	TGTGCCAGCAGTTTTTCAGGATACACTGAAGCTTTCTTT
few	11	TRBD1	TRBV12-3/TRBV12-4	TRBJ1-3	CASSLGTGEYF	TGTGCCAGCAGTTTAGGGACAGGAGAATATTTT
many	13	.	TRBV7-8	TRBJ2-1	CASSFFRPNEQFF	TGTGCCAGCAGCTTCTTCCGGCCGAATGAGCAGTTCTTC
.	13	.	TRBV12-3/TRBV12-4	TRBJ2-3	CASREQVTDTQYF	TGTGCCAGCCGAGAGCAGGTCACAGATACGCAGTATTTT
few	17	TRBD2	TRBV4-2	TRBJ2-3	CASSQALGGGSTDTQYF	TGTGCCAGCAGCCAAGCATTGGGCGGGGGGTCCACAGATACGCAGTATTTT
few	15	TRBD2	TRBV12-3/TRBV12-4	TRBJ2-1	CASSWGLAGNNEQFF	TGTGCCAGCAGTTGGGGACTAGCGGGAAACAATGAGCAGTTCTTC
.	15	.	TRBV7-2	TRBJ1-2	CASSAGDKKHYGYTF	TGTGCCAGCAGCGCGGGGGACAAGAAGCACTATGGCTACACCTTC
.	18	.	TRBV4-1	TRBJ2-7	CASSQAVLMETRSYEQYF	TGCGCCAGCAGCCAAGCCGTGTTGATGGAGACCCGCTCCTACGAGCAGTACTTC
.	14	.	TRBV7-2	TRBJ2-1	CASSLGTPHNEQFF	TGTGCCAGCAGCCTTGGGACACCCCACAATGAGCAGTTCTTC
.	16	.	TRBV5-1	TRBJ2-3	CASSRGVGGPTDTQYF	TGCGCCAGCAGCAGGGGCGTGGGAGGCCCCACAGATACGCAGTATTTT
few	14	.	TRBV15	TRBJ2-7	CATSKSPFRDEQYF	TGTGCCACCAGCAAATCGCCTTTCCGAGACGAGCAGTACTTC
.	15	.	TRBV4-2	TRBJ1-2	CASSQEATAFYGYTF	TGTGCCAGCAGCCAAGAAGCGACAGCCTTCTATGGCTACACCTTC
.	15	TRBD2	TRBV29-1	TRBJ2-1	CSGGAASGSRGELFF	TGCAGCGGCGGAGCTGCTAGCGGGAGCCGGGGGGAGCTATTCTTC
.	15	.	TRBV4-1	TRBJ1-1	CASSQDPDMNTEAFF	TGCGCCAGCAGCCAAGATCCGGATATGAACACTGAAGCTTTCTTT
few	13	.	TRBV12-3/TRBV12-4	TRBJ1-2	CASSFSGNYGYTF	TGTGCCAGCAGTTTCTCCGGGAACTATGGCTACACCTTC
.	16	.	TRBV12-3/TRBV12-4	TRBJ2-1	CASSYRLGLSYNEQFF	TGTGCCAGCAGTTACAGACTGGGTCTTTCCTACAATGAGCAGTTCTTC
few	14	.	TRBV3-1	TRBJ2-3	CASRSEGSTDTQYF	TGTGCCAGCAGAAGCGAGGGGAGCACAGATACGCAGTATTTT
.	15	.	TRBV5-1	TRBJ2-1	CASSLEARVDNEQFF	TGCGCCAGCAGCTTGGAGGCCAGGGTGGACAATGAGCAGTTCTTC
.	14	.	TRBV27	TRBJ2-7	CASSFGDAFNEQYF	TGTGCCAGCAGCTTCGGGGACGCGTTCAACGAGCAGTACTTC
few	14	TRBD1	TRBV4-1	TRBJ2-7	CASSHWDRSYEQYF	TGCGCCAGCAGCCATTGGGACAGGAGCTACGAGCAGTACTTC
.	16	.	TRBV6-1	TRBJ2-2	CASSELSGAPTGELFF	TGTGCCAGCAGTGAATTGTCGGGGGCCCCCACCGGGGAGCTGTTTTTT
.	12	.	TRBV28	TRBJ1-3	CASSTSGNTIYF	TGTGCCAGCAGCACATCTGGAAACACCATATATTTT
.	12	.	TRBV28	TRBJ1-1	CASFILGTEAFF	TGTGCCAGCTTTATCCTGGGCACTGAAGCTTTCTTT
.	14	TRBD1	TRBV7-6	TRBJ1-5	CASSSLGQGVPQHF	TGTGCCAGCAGCTCGTTGGGACAGGGAGTGCCCCAGCATTTT
many	14	.	TRBV12-3/TRBV12-4	TRBJ2-4	CASRPAGAKNIQYF	TGTGCCAGCAGGCCCGCCGGGGCCAAAAACATTCAGTACTTC
few	12	.	TRBV7-2	TRBJ1-2	CASSLDGRGYTF	TGTGCCAGCAGCTTAGATGGCAGGGGCTACACCTTC
.	14	TRBD2	TRBV18	TRBJ2-3	CASSPGTSGGTQYF	TGTGCCAGCTCACCAGGGACTAGCGGTGGTACGCAGTATTTT
.	17	TRBD1	TRBV18	TRBJ1-5	CASSPGGGQGVDQPQHF	TGTGCCAGCTCACCGGGCGGAGGACAGGGTGTCGATCAGCCCCAGCATTTT
.	18	.	TRBV14	TRBJ1-3	CASSRPGTPNLSGNTIYF	TGTGCCAGCAGCCGCCCCGGGACACCTAACCTCTCTGGAAACACCATATATTTT
many	15	.	TRBV5-1	TRBJ2-1	CASSLEGGRVNEQFF	TGCGCCAGCAGCTTGGAGGGTGGCAGGGTCAATGAGCAGTTCTTC
few	13	.	TRBV20-1	TRBJ2-3	CSATGPQSDTQYF	TGCAGTGCCACAGGACCCCAATCAGATACGCAGTATTTT
few	15	TRBD1	TRBV5-1	TRBJ2-5	CASSRGTGLEETQYF	TGCGCCAGCAGCCGGGGGACAGGGCTGGAGGAGACCCAGTACTTC
few	15	TRBD1	TRBV6-5	TRBJ1-4	CASSYDGTVNEKLFF	TGTGCCAGCAGTTACGACGGGACAGTAAATGAAAAACTGTTTTTT
few	12	.	TRBV4-2	TRBJ1-2	CASRAAGRSYTF	TGTGCCAGCAGGGCGGCCGGTAGGAGCTACACCTTC
.	15	.	TRBV5-6	TRBJ1-4	CASSLVGSTNEKLFF	TGTGCCAGCAGCTTGGTGGGGTCAACTAATGAAAAACTGTTTTTT
few	16	.	TRBV5-6	TRBJ2-2	CASSSEWGLGTGELFF	TGTGCCAGCAGCAGTGAATGGGGGCTGGGCACCGGGGAGCTGTTTTTT
few	15	.	TRBV5-6	TRBJ2-7	CASSSPARETYEQYF	TGTGCCAGCAGCTCCCCTGCCCGGGAGACCTACGAGCAGTACTTC
few	16	.	TRBV20-1	TRBJ2-5	CSASKDGAPEVETQYF	TGCAGTGCTAGTAAGGACGGAGCCCCAGAGGTGGAGACCCAGTACTTC
many	16	.	TRBV12-3/TRBV12-4	TRBJ1-1	CASRPNRVSVFTEAFF	TGTGCCAGCAGACCTAACAGGGTTTCAGTGTTCACTGAAGCTTTCTTT
many	14	.	TRBV11-2	TRBJ1-1	CASSLQQGNTEAFF	TGTGCCAGCAGCTTACAACAGGGGAACACTGAAGCTTTCTTT
.	15	TRBD2	TRBV7-9	TRBJ2-5	CASSLVRLAGETQYF	TGTGCCAGCAGCTTGGTCCGACTAGCCGGTGAGACCCAGTACTTC
.	15	TRBD2	TRBV19	TRBJ2-1	CASSTSGGRHNEQFF	TGTGCCAGTAGTACGAGCGGGGGACGACACAATGAGCAGTTCTTC
.	16	TRBD2	TRBV24-1	TRBJ2-1	CATSDPGGDGDNEQFF	TGTGCCACCAGTGATCCTGGGGGGGATGGCGACAATGAGCAGTTCTTC
few	14	TRBD2	TRBV7-2	TRBJ2-1	CASRSSGRGNEQFF	TGTGCCAGCAGATCTAGCGGGAGGGGGAATGAGCAGTTCTTC
few	14	TRBD1	TRBV27	TRBJ1-1	CASSFGWAQGAAFF	TGTGCCAGCAGTTTCGGATGGGCTCAGGGGGCAGCTTTCTTT
few	16	.	TRBV6-5	TRBJ1-1	CASSYSFGALNTEAFF	TGTGCCAGCAGTTACTCTTTCGGTGCCTTGAACACTGAAGCTTTCTTT